The clone carrying this T cell receptor (beta chain) was seen just once. Its matching antigen is unknown. These data belong to a study of cytomegalovirus exposure and HLA in healthy donors. Overall study results and limits: Looking again later, the authors saw that most CMV-associated TCR beta chains seemed HLA-restricted. Earlier analysis looked at TCR beta V segments, and most were productive about 90% or about 30% of the time. In a later analysis, TCR beta V- and J-gene trimming showed a link to a missense DCLRE1C variant.

Use of 60 Vbeta and 13 Jbeta primers characterized the PCR. Generated by immunoSEQ multiplex PCR, the TCRdb table keeps only in-frame clones and is missing some. The sample lists fewer than 200,000 clones, more than 75% seen once, with roughly 3.1% in the top ten. CDR1 is MNHEY, CDR2 SMNVEV, per germline (reference sequence). The length of the CDR3 is 13 residues. The germline V and J ends were trimmed by 0 bases and 3 bases, with 6 bases remaining between them. This TCR was sampled from a man aged 40-50 years in good health and CMV-seropositive. The material sequenced was PBMCs. This rearrangement joins TRBV27 to TRBJ2-7; D uncertain. The CDR3 DNA reads as TGTGCCAGCAGTTTATCTCCGGGCTACGAGCAGTACTTC. Amino acids: CASSLSPGYEQYF.